Each of the 32 T cell receptor beta chains below was sequenced from the same sample in a study of cytomegalovirus exposure and HLA in healthy donors. This PCR relied on a set of 60 Vbeta primers and 13 Jbeta primers. The assay was immunoSEQ multiplex PCR, and TCRdb's table has in-frame clones only and misses some. The repertoire holds about 160,000 clones, with around 77% as singletons. Sequenced input: PBMCs. These receptors came from a woman aged 40 to 50 in good health and CMV-seronegative.

The chain employs TRBV4-1 and TRBJ1-5; 7 bases are shared with TRBD1. The CDR3 extends over 14 amino acids. J was trimmed by 6 bases and V by 0 bases; bases with no gene match: 2. Germline values: CDR1 MGHRA, CDR2 YSYEKL. The CDR3 region is CASSQEGGTQPQHF. The CDR3 DNA reads as TGCGCCAGCAGCCAAGAAGGGGGCACTCAGCCCCAGCATTTT.

This clone has just one count. The CDR3 DNA follows: TGTGCCAGCAGGACACGGGGACTAGCCTCCACCGGGGAGCTGTTTTTT. This codes for CASRTRGLASTGELFF. The chain is built from TRBV2 and TRBJ2-2; 9 bases fit TRBD2. CDR3 length: 16 amino acids. Germline CDR1 reads SNHLY; CDR2 reads FYNNEI. The V segment lost 6 bases and the J segment 4 bases; nucleotides outside the gene matches: 9.

This chain connects TRBV2 to TRBJ2-5, with 10 bases lining up with TRBD1. J was trimmed by 4 bases and V by 9 bases; bases with no gene match: 8. The germline CDR1 and CDR2 sequences are SNHLY and FYNNEI. The CDR3 length is 14 residues. The CDR3 reads CASRTGTGVETQYF. CDR3 bases: TGTGCCAGTAGGACCGGGACAGGGGTAGAGACCCAGTACTTC.

V is TRBV29-1 and J is TRBJ1-2; 7 nucleotides align to TRBD1. The CDR3 consists of 10 residues. The ends lost 7 bases at V and 8 bases at J; junction bases unmatched: 4. The germline gives CDR1 SQVTM, CDR2 ANQGSEA. The CDR3 nucleotides read TGCAGCGCCCGGGACAGCGGCTACACCTTC. This encodes CSARDSGYTF.

This rearrangement joins TRBV6-1 to TRBJ2-7; 7 bases are shared with TRBD1. Trimming cost V 7 bases and J 3 bases; bases outside gene matches: 12. The CDR3 length is 15 residues. Germline values: CDR1 MNHNS, CDR2 SASEGT. This chain's CDR3 is CASTLDRDPIYEQYF. In nucleotides, the CDR3 is TGTGCCAGCACCTTAGACAGGGACCCTATCTACGAGCAGTACTTC.

V usage is TRBV2 and J usage is TRBJ2-2, with TRBD2 as a possible D gene (6 bases). Germline-derived CDR1 and CDR2 are SNHLY and FYNNEI. The CDR3 sequence is 12 residues long. V lost 6 bases, J lost 7 bases, and 9 bases lay in between. This CDR3 is CASSISGGELFF. DNA for the CDR3: TGTGCCAGCAGCATTAGCGGCGGGGAGCTGTTTTTT.

This chain links TRBV5-5 with TRBJ2-7; D is uncertain. Trimming left V 5 bases short and J 0 bases short, with 9 bases between. This CDR3 is built from 13 residues. Germline lookup yields CDR1 SGHKS and CDR2 YYEKEE (reference sequence). The chain's CDR3 is CASSAALSYEQYF. In DNA, the CDR3 is TGTGCCAGCAGTGCGGCCCTCTCCTACGAGCAGTACTTC. The full variable domain, completed using reference TRBV5-5 and TRBJ2-7, is DAGVTQSPTHLIKTRGQQVTLRCSPISGHKSVSWYQQVLGQGPQFIFQYYEKEERGRGNFPDRFSARQFPNYSSELNVNALLLGDSALYLCASSAALSYEQYFGPGTRLTVT.

This clone was observed a single time. This sequence joins TRBV2 and TRBJ2-2; 11 bases agree with TRBD1. The germline gives CDR1 SNHLY, CDR2 FYNNEI. There are 16 residues in the CDR3. The V and J ends lost 4 bases and 3 bases, in that order; junction bases with no gene match: 4. The CDR3 nucleotides are TGTGCCAGCAGTGGGACAGGGGGCGCGGACACCGGGGAGCTGTTTTTT. This sequence encodes CASSGTGGADTGELFF.

J is TRBJ2-7 and V is TRBV28; 7 bases align to TRBD2. The CDR3 spans 16 residues. The trim removed 3 bases at V and 4 bases at J, leaving 12 bases unmatched. CDR1 MDHEN and CDR2 SYDVKM come from the germline V gene. CDR3 in amino acids: CASSLGGSPSHYEQYF. The DNA for the CDR3 is TGTGCCAGCAGTTTGGGCGGGAGTCCCTCCCATTACGAGCAGTACTTC.

This chain joins TRBV23-1 and TRBJ2-1, with 8 bases lining up with TRBD2. TRBV23-1 is classed as an ORF, of uncertain function. This CDR3 comprises 19 residues. V lost 2 bases and J lost 0; bases outside the gene matches: 12. CDR3 region: CASSQPGGGSWGSYNEQFF. In DNA, the CDR3 is TGCGCCAGCAGTCAACCGGGCGGGGGGTCGTGGGGCTCCTACAATGAGCAGTTCTTC.

This chain links TRBV18 with TRBJ1-2, with 9 bases that match TRBD1. The V gene's germline CDR1 is KGHSH and CDR2 LQKENI. After removal of 3 bases from V and 3 bases from J, the junction contained 2 bases not matched to a gene. This CDR3 spans 14 amino acids. The CDR3: CASSPRQGDYGYTF. The CDR3 DNA follows: TGTGCCAGCTCACCTCGACAGGGGGACTATGGCTACACCTTC.

This clone has a single count. The genes are TRBV5-6 and TRBJ2-3; the match to TRBD2 covers 9 bases. The junction had 6 bases not matched to a gene; V was cut back by 4 bases and J by 0 bases. In germline, CDR1 is SGHDT, CDR2 YYEEEE. This CDR3 region has 16 residues. In nucleotides, the CDR3 is TGTGCCAGCAGCATAGCGGGAGCCTCTAGCACAGATACGCAGTATTTT. Translation gives CASSIAGASSTDTQYF. Variable domain in full (rest from reference TRBV5-6 and TRBJ2-3): DAGVTQSPTHLIKTRGQQVTLRCSPKSGHDTVSWYQQALGQGPQFIFQYYEEEERQRGNFPDRFSGHQFPNYSSELNVNALLLGDSALYLCASSIAGASSTDTQYFGPGTRLTVL.

The CDR3 here is CASSGGLAGGDEQFF. The DNA of the CDR3 is TGTGCCAGCAGTGGAGGACTAGCGGGAGGAGATGAGCAGTTCTTC. The chain links TRBV6-1 to TRBJ2-1; 14 bases are a match to TRBD2. CDR3 length equals 15 residues. Germline V gives CDR1 MNHNS, CDR2 SASEGT. V was pared by 4 bases and J by 8 bases, with 4 bases of the junction left unmatched.

This sequence joins TRBV4-2 and TRBJ2-1, with 8 bases identical to TRBD2. This CDR3 contains 16 residues. Trimming took 1 base from V and 6 from J; bases not matched to a gene: 8. In germline, CDR1 is LGHNA, CDR2 YNFKEQ. This chain's CDR3 is CASSQAGGPKGNEQFF. The DNA for the CDR3 is TGTGCCAGCAGCCAAGCGGGAGGGCCTAAGGGCAATGAGCAGTTCTTC.

The CDR3 coding sequence is TGTGCCATCAGTGGGTCTATAGCGGGAGGGGGGTACAATGAGCAGTTCTTC. Translating it yields CAISGSIAGGGYNEQFF. The chain links TRBV10-3 to TRBJ2-1; 11 bases match TRBD2. V lost 4 bases to trimming and J lost 4 bases; unmatched junction nucleotides: 9. Looked up from germline, CDR1 is ENHRY and CDR2 is SYGVKD. CDR3 length: 17 amino acids.

V is TRBV27 and J is TRBJ2-2; D gene ambiguous. From germline, CDR1 is MNHEY and CDR2 SMNVEV (reference sequence). This CDR3 spans 12 amino acids. V was cut by 7 bases and J by 0 bases, with 3 bases left in between. In nucleotides, the CDR3 is TGTGCCAGCATCACGAACACCGGGGAGCTGTTTTTT. It is translated as CASITNTGELFF.

This clone was detected a few times. CDR3 in DNA: TGCGCCAGCAGCTCGACTAGCGGGTTATACAATGAGCAGTTCTTC. Protein product: CASSSTSGLYNEQFF. The chain is built from TRBV5-1 and TRBJ2-1, with 10 bases lining up with TRBD2. The CDR3 totals 15 residues. In germline, CDR1 is SGHRS, CDR2 YFSETQ. The V and J ends lost 3 bases and 4 bases, in that order; junction bases with no gene match: 4.

The V call is TRBV11-3, the J call TRBJ1-1, with D uncertain. Germline lookup yields CDR1 SGHNT and CDR2 YENEEA. With 3 bases removed from V and 1 base from J, the gap between germline ends came to 12 bases. The CDR3 has 15 amino acids. The DNA for the CDR3 is TGTGCCAGCAGCTTTGGTGGTCCAGGGAACACTGAAGCTTTCTTT. It codes for CASSFGGPGNTEAFF.

The chain employs TRBV10-3 and TRBJ2-3; D possibly corresponds to TRBD2 (6 bases). The CDR3 runs to 15 residues. The germline V gene has CDR1 ENHRY and CDR2 SYGVKD. Between the trimmed V and J ends, which lost 4 bases and 2 bases, there was a span of 13 bases. The CDR3 nucleotides read TGTGCCATCAGTGCGTGGGCGGGGCCCACAGATACGCAGTATTTT. This codes for CAISAWAGPTDTQYF.

This clone turned up a few times. The J gene is TRBJ2-7, the V gene TRBV2, with D unclear. Germline CDR1 is SNHLY and CDR2 is FYNNEI. The CDR3 spans 14 residues. V lost 5 bases to trimming and J lost 7 bases, with 18 bases between them. The CDR3, as DNA: TGTGCCAGCAGTCAAAGGCTGAGTTCGGGTGAGCAGTACTTC. This sequence encodes CASSQRLSSGEQYF.

This chain connects TRBV4-2 to TRBJ2-1; D gene ambiguous. The CDR3 consists of 16 residues. Between the trimmed V and J ends, which lost 0 bases and 8 bases, there was a span of 17 bases. CDR1 and CDR2 (germline): LGHNA, YNFKEQ. This chain's CDR3 is CASSQDWYLRSDEQFF. CDR3 nucleotide sequence: TGTGCCAGCAGCCAAGATTGGTACCTAAGAAGCGATGAGCAGTTCTTC.

The chain uses TRBV11-3 and TRBJ2-3, with D possibly matching TRBD2 (5 bases). The CDR3 consists of 12 residues. Germline CDR1 reads SGHNT; CDR2 reads YENEEA. Trimming took 5 bases from V and 5 from J, leaving 8 bases between them. In DNA, the CDR3 is TGTGCCAGCAGCAACGAGGGAGATACGCAGTATTTT. Residues: CASSNEGDTQYF.

This clone has more than one count but fewer than ten. The genes are TRBV7-9 and TRBJ2-2, with 8 bases fitting TRBD2. Germline V CDR1 and CDR2: SEHNR, FQNEAQ (reference sequence). The CDR3 is made up of 16 amino acids. The junction had 11 bases not matched to a gene; V was cut back by 5 bases and J by 6 bases. The CDR3 DNA reads as TGTGCCAGCAGCCTCCAAGTAGCGGGAAGCCCCGGGGAGCTGTTTTTT. Translating gives CASSLQVAGSPGELFF.

The CDR3 protein is CAWSGQGVGAEAFF. CDR3 coding DNA: TGTGCCTGGAGTGGACAGGGGGTCGGGGCTGAAGCTTTCTTT. The gene calls are TRBV30 and TRBJ1-1; TRBD1 matches at 9 bases. J gave up 6 bases and V 1 base, and 6 bases lay outside the gene matches. The CDR3 sequence is 14 residues long. Germline-derived CDR1 and CDR2 are GTSNPN and SVGIG (reference sequence).

V is TRBV2 and J is TRBJ1-2; TRBD1 is a possible D gene (6 bases). V was cut by 4 bases and J by 7 bases, with 16 bases left in between. Germline V gene sequence: CDR1 SNHLY, CDR2 FYNNEI. The CDR3 spans 14 residues. Here the CDR3 reads CASSVNRDRGGYTF. CDR3 DNA: TGTGCCAGCAGTGTAAACAGGGATCGCGGTGGCTACACCTTC.

This chain uses TRBV11-2 with TRBJ2-3; 7 positions match TRBD1. J was trimmed by 0 bases and V by 0 bases; bases with no gene match: 3. The CDR3 has 16 amino acids. Germline V gene sequence: CDR1 SGHAT, CDR2 FQNNGV. The CDR3 DNA is TGTGCCAGCAGCTTAGACGGACAGGCTAGCACAGATACGCAGTATTTT. Amino acid sequence: CASSLDGQASTDTQYF.

This chain connects TRBV15 to TRBJ1-4; no clear D gene. Per germline, CDR1 LNHNV and CDR2 YYDKDF (reference sequence). The CDR3 length is 14 residues. With 1 base removed from V and 8 bases from J, the gap between germline ends came to 11 bases. As DNA, the CDR3 is TGTGCCACCAGCAGAGCGAGGAATTGGGAAAAACTGTTTTTT. Its translation is CATSRARNWEKLFF.

The V call is TRBV18, the J call TRBJ1-2; no clear D gene. The CDR3 is 16 residues long. Germline V lookup: CDR1 KGHSH, CDR2 LQKENI. The V end was cut by 3 bases, the J end by 8 bases, with 22 bases between. CDR3 nucleotides: TGTGCCAGCTCACCCAGCGCGGGAGACGGCTCTGGCGGCTACACCTTC. Encoded protein: CASSPSAGDGSGGYTF.

V and J are TRBV30 and TRBJ2-5; D unclear. Trimming took off 3 bases at V and 1 base at J, with 18 bases between the two ends. The CDR3 spans 16 residues. Germline lookup yields CDR1 GTSNPN and CDR2 SVGIG (reference sequence). The CDR3 loop is CAWRLRQALTQETQYF. The CDR3 coding sequence is TGTGCCTGGAGGCTTAGACAAGCTCTTACCCAAGAGACCCAGTACTTC.

This chain connects TRBV28 to TRBJ1-2, with D unresolved. Germline values: CDR1 MDHEN, CDR2 SYDVKM. The CDR3 has 14 residues. V lost 3 bases and J lost 4, with 12 bases in between. In nucleotides, the CDR3 is TGTGCCAGCAGTTTGGCAGGCGAAATCTATGGCTACACCTTC. Translated, it gives CASSLAGEIYGYTF.

This clone was seen a single time. The chain is built from TRBV2 and TRBJ1-2; D uncertain. V was trimmed by 8 bases and J by 0 bases, leaving 10 bases between them. CDR1 is SNHLY and CDR2 is FYNNEI in the germline V gene. The CDR3 spans 13 residues. CDR3 nucleotides: TGTGCCAGCTATATAAGAGCTAACTATGGCTACACCTTC. Encoded protein: CASYIRANYGYTF.

The CDR3: CASSPSGQGRLNTEAFF. The CDR3 DNA is TGTGCCAGCAGCCCATCCGGCCAGGGAAGATTGAACACTGAAGCTTTCTTT. The chain uses TRBV9 and TRBJ1-1, with D maybe TRBD1 (5 bases). Germline V gene sequence: CDR1 SGDLS, CDR2 YYNGEE. The CDR3 runs 17 residues. Trimming cost V 4 bases and J 0 bases, with 19 bases left between them.